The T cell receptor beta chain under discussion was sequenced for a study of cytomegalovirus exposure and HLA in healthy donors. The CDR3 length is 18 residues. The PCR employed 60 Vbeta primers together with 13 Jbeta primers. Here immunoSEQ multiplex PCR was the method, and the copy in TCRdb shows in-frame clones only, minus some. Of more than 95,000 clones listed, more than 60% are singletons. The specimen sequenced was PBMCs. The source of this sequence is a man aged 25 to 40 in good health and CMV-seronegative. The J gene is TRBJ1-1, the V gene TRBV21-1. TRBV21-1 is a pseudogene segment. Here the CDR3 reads CASSPPFLVSMRSTEAFF. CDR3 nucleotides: TGTGCCAGCAGCCCCCCCTTTTTAGTATCGATGAGGAGCACTGAAGCTTTCTTT.